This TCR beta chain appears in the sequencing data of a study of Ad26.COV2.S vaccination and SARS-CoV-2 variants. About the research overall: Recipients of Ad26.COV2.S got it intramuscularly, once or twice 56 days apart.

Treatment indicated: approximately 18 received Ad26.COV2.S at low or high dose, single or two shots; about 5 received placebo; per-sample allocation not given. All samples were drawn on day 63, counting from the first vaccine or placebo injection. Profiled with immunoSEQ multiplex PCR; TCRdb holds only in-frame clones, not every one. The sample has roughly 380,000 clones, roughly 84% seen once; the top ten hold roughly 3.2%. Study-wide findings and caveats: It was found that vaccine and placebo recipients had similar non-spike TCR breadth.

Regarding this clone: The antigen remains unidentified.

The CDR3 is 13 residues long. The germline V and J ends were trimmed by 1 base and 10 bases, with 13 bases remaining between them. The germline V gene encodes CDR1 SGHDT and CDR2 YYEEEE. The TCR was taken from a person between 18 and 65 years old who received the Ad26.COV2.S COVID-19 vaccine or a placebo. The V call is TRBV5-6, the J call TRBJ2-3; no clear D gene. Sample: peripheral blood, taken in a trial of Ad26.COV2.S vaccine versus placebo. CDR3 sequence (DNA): TGTGCCAGCAGCTTGTGGGGTCCAGGTGCGCAGTATTTT. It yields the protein CASSLWGPGAQYF.